Presented here are 7 T cell receptor beta chains from one specimen sequenced in a study of monozygotic twins with inflammatory bowel disease. From the 5' RACE reads, TCRdb lists one entry per CDR3 protein and no DNA. The sample includes about 450,000 distinct CDR3 sequences. Sequencing input: blood. The receptor set was obtained from a human donor with ulcerative colitis or Crohn's disease, or a healthy co-twin of an affected twin (not recorded which).

This rearrangement joins TRBV20-1 to TRBJ2-1; TCRdb selects TRBD2, and the lack of DNA leaves this call unchecked. Germline CDR1 and CDR2: DFQATT and SNEGSKA (reference sequence). CDR3 length: 18 amino acids. CDR3 protein: CSATWGGRLAGSYNEQFF.

V gene TRBV6-5 combines with J gene TRBJ2-5. This CDR3 has 15 residues. The germline V gene has CDR1 MNHEY and CDR2 SVGAGI. CDR3 residues: CASSYETEYQETQYF.

V gene TRBV15 combines with J gene TRBJ1-2. This CDR3 is 13 amino acids long. Per the germline V gene, CDR1 is LNHNV and CDR2 is YYDKDF (reference sequence). CDR3: CATSRDQIISYTF. Full variable domain (outside the CDR3, taken from reference TRBV15 and TRBJ1-2): DAMVIQNPRYQVTQFGKPVTLSCSQTLNHNVMYWYQQKSSQAPKLLFHYYDKDFNNEADTPDNFQSRRPNTSFCFLDIRSPGLGDTAMYLCATSRDQIISYTFGSGTRLTVV.

The chain joins TRBV7-2 to TRBJ2-7; TCRdb designates TRBD1, a call that cannot be tested without DNA. CDR3 length: 15 residues. Germline lookup yields CDR1 SGHTA and CDR2 FQGNSA. Here the CDR3 reads CASSPLGGTIYEQYF.

The chain uses TRBV9 and TRBJ2-2; TCRdb gives TRBD1 as the D gene, but with no DNA this cannot be confirmed. CDR1 and CDR2 (germline): SGDLS, YYNGEE. CDR3 length: 17 residues. The CDR3 here is CASSVAAGGAKDGELFF.

The V call is TRBV5-1, the J call TRBJ1-2; no DNA is available, so the TRBD1 call from TCRdb remains unchecked. Germline loops: CDR1 SGHRS, CDR2 YFSETQ. CDR3 length: 12 residues. This chain's CDR3 is CASSPGWDGYTF.

The rearrangement joins TRBV3-1 to TRBJ2-7; TCRdb proposes TRBD1, but this gene call is untestable without DNA. The length of the CDR3 is 16 residues. CDR1 and CDR2 from the germline V gene are LGHDT and YNNKEL (reference sequence). The CDR3 is CASSQAPGTASYEQYF.